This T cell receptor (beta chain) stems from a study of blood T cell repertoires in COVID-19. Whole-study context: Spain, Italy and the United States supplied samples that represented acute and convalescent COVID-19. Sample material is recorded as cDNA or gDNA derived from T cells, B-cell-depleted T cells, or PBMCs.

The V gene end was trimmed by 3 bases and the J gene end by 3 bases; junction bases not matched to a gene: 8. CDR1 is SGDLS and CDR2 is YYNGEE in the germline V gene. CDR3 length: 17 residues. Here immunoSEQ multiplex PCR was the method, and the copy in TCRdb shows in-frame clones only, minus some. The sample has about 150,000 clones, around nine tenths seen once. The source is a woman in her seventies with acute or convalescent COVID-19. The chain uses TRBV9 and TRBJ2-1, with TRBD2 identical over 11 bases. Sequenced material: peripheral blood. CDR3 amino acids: CASSASHGTSGYNEQFF. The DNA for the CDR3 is TGTGCCAGCAGCGCCTCCCACGGGACTAGCGGCTACAATGAGCAGTTCTTC.